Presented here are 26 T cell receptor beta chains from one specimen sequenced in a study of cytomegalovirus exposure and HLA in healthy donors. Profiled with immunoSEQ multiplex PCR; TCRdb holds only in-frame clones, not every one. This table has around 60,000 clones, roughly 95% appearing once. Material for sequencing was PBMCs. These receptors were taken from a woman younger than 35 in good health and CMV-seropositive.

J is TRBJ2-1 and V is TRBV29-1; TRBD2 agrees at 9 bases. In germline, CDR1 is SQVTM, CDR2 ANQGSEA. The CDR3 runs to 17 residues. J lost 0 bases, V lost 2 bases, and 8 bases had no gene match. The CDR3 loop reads CSVENRVLAGSYNEQFF. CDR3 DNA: TGCAGCGTTGAAAACAGGGTACTAGCGGGCTCCTACAATGAGCAGTTCTTC.

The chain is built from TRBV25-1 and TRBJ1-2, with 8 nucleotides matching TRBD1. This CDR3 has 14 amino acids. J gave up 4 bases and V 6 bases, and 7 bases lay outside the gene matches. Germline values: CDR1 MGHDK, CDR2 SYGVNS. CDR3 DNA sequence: TGTGCCAGCAGCTCAGGGGGCGCGAGCTATGGCTACACCTTC. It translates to CASSSGGASYGYTF.

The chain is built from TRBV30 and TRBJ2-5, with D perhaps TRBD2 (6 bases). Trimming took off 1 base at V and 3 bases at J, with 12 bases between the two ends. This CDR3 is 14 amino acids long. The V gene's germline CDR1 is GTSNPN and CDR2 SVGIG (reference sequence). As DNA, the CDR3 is TGTGCCTGGAGTGATGTGCGGGAAGAAGAGACCCAGTACTTC. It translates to CAWSDVREEETQYF.

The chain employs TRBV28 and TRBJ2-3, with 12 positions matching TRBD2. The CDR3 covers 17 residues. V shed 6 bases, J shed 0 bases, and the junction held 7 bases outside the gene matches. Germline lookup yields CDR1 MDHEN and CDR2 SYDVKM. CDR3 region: CASSPASGGGSTDTQYF. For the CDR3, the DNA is TGTGCCAGCAGCCCAGCTAGCGGGGGGGGGAGCACAGATACGCAGTATTTT. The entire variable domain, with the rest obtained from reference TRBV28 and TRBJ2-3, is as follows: DVKVTQSSRYLVKRTGEKVFLECVQDMDHENMFWYRQDPGLGLRLIYFSYDVKMKEKGDIPEGYSVSREKKERFSLILESASTNQTSMYLCASSPASGGGSTDTQYFGPGTRLTVL.

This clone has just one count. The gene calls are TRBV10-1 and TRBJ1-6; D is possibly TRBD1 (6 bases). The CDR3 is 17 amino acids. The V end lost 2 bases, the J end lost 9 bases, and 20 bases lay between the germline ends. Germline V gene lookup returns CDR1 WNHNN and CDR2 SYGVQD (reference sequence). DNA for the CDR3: TGCGCCAGCAGTGAGGGGAGGGGGGTCCTCAAAGGTTCACCCCTCCACTTT. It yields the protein CASSEGRGVLKGSPLHF.

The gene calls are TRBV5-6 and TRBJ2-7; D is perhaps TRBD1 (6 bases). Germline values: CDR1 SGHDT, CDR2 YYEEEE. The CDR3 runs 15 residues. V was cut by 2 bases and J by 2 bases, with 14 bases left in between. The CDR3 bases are TGTGCCAGCAGCTTCCCGGACAGCTATGCCTACGAGCAGTACTTC. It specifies CASSFPDSYAYEQYF.

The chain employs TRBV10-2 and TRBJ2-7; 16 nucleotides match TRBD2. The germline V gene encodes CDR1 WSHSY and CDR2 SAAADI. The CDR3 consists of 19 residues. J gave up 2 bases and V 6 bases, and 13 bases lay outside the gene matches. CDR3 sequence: CASSPLTGLAGGNTYEQYF. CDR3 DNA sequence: TGCGCCAGCAGCCCCCTGACGGGACTAGCGGGAGGGAATACCTACGAGCAGTACTTC.

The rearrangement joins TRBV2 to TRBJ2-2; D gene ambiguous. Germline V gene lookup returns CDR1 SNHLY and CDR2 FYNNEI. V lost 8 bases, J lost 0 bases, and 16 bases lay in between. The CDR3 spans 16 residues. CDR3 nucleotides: TGTGCCAGCTATCCTCAAACAGTATCGAACACCGGGGAGCTGTTTTTT. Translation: CASYPQTVSNTGELFF.

CDR3 protein: CASSDAAGRNTIYF. The CDR3 bases are TGTGCCAGTAGTGACGCCGCCGGGAGAAACACCATATATTTT. The chain uses TRBV19 and TRBJ1-3; D is undetermined. Germline V lookup: CDR1 LNHDA, CDR2 SQIVND (reference sequence). Trimming removed 5 bases from V and 5 bases from J, with 13 bases in between. The CDR3 totals 14 residues.

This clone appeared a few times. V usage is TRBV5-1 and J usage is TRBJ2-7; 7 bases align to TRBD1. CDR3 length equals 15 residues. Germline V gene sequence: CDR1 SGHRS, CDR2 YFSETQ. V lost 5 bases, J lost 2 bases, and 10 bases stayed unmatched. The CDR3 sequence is CASRPRDSSTYEQYF. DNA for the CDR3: TGCGCCAGCAGGCCCCGGGACAGCTCCACCTACGAGCAGTACTTC. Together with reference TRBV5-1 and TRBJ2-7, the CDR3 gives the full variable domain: KAGVTQTPRYLIKTRGQQVTLSCSPISGHRSVSWYQQTPGQGLQFLFEYFSETQRNKGNFPGRFSGRQFSNSRSEMNVSTLELGDSALYLCASRPRDSSTYEQYFGPGTRLTVT.

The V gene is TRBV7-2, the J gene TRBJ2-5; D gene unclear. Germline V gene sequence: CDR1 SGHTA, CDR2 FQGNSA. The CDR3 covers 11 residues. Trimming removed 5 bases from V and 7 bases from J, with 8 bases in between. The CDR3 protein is CASSSEVTQYF. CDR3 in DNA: TGTGCCAGCAGCAGCGAGGTGACCCAGTACTTC.

In nucleotides, the CDR3 is TGTGCCAGCAGCTCGGAGTTTGGGACTTACGAGCAGTACTTC. It yields the protein CASSSEFGTYEQYF. This chain links TRBV7-2 with TRBJ2-7; TRBD2 is a possible D gene (6 bases). The CDR3 has 14 residues. Germline-derived CDR1 and CDR2 are SGHTA and FQGNSA. V lost 4 bases and J 4 bases, leaving 14 bases between the germline ends.

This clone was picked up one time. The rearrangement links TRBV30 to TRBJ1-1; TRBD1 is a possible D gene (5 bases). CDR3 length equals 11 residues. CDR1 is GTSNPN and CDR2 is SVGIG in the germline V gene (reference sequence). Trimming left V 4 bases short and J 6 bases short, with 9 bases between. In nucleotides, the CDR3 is TGTGCCTGGACGTCGGGGGCTGAAGCTTTCTTT. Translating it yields CAWTSGAEAFF.

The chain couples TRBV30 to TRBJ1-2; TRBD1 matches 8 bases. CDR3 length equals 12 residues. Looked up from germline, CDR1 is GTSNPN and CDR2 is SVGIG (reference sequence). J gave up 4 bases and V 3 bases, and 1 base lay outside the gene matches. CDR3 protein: CAWRTGAYGYTF. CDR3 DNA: TGTGCCTGGAGGACAGGGGCCTATGGCTACACCTTC.

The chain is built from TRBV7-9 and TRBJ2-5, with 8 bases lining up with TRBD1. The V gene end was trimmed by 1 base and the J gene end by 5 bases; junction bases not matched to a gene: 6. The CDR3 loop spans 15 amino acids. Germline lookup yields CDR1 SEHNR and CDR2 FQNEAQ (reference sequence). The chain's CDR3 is CASSLERTGRETQYF. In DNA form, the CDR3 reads TGTGCCAGCAGCTTAGAACGGACAGGGAGGGAGACCCAGTACTTC.

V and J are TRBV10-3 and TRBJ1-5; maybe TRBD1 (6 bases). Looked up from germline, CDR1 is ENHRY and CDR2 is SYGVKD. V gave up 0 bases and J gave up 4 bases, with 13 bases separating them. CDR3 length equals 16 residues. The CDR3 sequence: CAISESGRGNNQPQHF. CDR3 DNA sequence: TGTGCCATCAGTGAGTCGGGCAGGGGAAATAATCAGCCCCAGCATTTT.

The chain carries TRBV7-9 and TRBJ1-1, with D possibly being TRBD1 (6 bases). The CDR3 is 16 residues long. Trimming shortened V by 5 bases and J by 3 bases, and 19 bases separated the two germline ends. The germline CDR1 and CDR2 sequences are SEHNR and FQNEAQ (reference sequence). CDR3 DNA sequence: TGTGCCAGCAGCCCCCACGAGGGGGGGCTGGACACTGAAGCTTTCTTT. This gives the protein CASSPHEGGLDTEAFF. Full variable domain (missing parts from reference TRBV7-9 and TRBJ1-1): DTGVSQNPRHKITKRGQNVTFRCDPISEHNRLYWYRQTLGQGPEFLTYFQNEAQLEKSRLLSDRFSAERPKGSFSTLEIQRTEQGDSAMYLCASSPHEGGLDTEAFFGQGTRLTVV.

The CDR3 bases are TGTGCCAGCAGCCCCGGGTACAATGAGCAGTTCTTC. Translation: CASSPGYNEQFF. The rearrangement links TRBV11-2 to TRBJ2-1; D is unclear. From germline, CDR1 is SGHAT and CDR2 FQNNGV. This CDR3 contains 12 residues. V shed 5 bases and J shed 4 bases, with 6 bases lying between them.

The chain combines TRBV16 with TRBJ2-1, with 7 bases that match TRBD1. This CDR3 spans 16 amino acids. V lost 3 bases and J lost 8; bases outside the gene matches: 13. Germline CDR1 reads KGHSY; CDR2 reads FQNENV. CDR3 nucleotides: TGTGCCAGCAGCCAGTTGACAGGGATCCCAAGGGATGAGCAGTTCTTC. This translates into CASSQLTGIPRDEQFF.

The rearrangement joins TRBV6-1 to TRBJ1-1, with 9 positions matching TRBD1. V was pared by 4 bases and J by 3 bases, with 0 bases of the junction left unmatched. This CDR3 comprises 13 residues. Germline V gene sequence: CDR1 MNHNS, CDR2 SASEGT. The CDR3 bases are TGTGCCAGCAGTGGGACAGGGGACACTGAAGCTTTCTTT. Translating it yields CASSGTGDTEAFF.

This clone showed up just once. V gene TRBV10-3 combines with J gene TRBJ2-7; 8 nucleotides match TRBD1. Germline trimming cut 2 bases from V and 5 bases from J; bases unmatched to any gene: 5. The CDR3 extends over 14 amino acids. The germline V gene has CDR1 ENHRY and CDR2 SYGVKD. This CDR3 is CAISEITGGNEQYF. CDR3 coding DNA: TGTGCCATCAGTGAGATTACAGGGGGGAACGAGCAGTACTTC.

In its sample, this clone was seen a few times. The CDR3 bases are TGTGCCACCAGCAGGGGGAGACTAGCGGGAGTGTCTGGGGCCAACGTCCTGACTTTC. Protein product: CATSRGRLAGVSGANVLTF. The gene calls are TRBV15 and TRBJ2-6; 12 positions match TRBD2. CDR3 length: 19 amino acids. CDR1 is LNHNV and CDR2 is YYDKDF in the germline V gene (reference sequence). After removal of 3 bases from V and 1 base from J, the junction contained 7 bases not matched to a gene.

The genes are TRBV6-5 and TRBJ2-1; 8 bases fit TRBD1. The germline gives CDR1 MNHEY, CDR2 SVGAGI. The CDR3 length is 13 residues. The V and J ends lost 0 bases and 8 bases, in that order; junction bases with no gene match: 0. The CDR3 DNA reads TGTGCCAGCAGTTACTCGGACAGGGATGAGCAGTTCTTC. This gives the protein CASSYSDRDEQFF.

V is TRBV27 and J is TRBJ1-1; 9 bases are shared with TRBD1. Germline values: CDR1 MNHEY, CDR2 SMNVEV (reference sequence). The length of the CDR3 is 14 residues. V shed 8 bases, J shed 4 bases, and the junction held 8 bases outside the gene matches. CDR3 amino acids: CASGRATGGTEAFF. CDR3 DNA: TGTGCCAGCGGTCGGGCGACAGGGGGCACTGAAGCTTTCTTT.

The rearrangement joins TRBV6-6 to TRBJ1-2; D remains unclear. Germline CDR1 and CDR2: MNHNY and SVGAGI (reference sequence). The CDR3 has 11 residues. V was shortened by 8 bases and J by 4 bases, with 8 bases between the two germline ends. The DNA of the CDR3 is TGTGCCAGCCAACGCAGCTATGGCTACACCTTC. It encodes CASQRSYGYTF.

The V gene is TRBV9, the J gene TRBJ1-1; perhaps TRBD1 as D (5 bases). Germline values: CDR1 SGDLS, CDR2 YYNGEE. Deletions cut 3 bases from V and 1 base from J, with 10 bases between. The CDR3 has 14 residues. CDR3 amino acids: CASSEGTGNTEAFF. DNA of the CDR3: TGTGCCAGCAGCGAGGGGACTGGGAACACTGAAGCTTTCTTT.